This TCR beta chain was sequenced for a study of T cells after posttransplantation cyclophosphamide. Study conclusions and caveats: Donor CD8+ memory clones often dominated recipient blood repertoires at later times. Recipient CMV seropositivity and CMV reactivation strongly tracked TRB clonality. Skin or GI-infiltrating T cells shared few TRB sequences with blood.

Controls had myeloablative marrow grafts with methotrexate and calcineurin inhibitor, sampled at 1 year. CDR1 SGHKS and CDR2 YYEKEE come from the germline V gene (reference sequence). This CDR3 has 15 amino acids. Losses at the gene ends were 7 bases for V and 6 bases for J; bases not matched to a gene: 11. Note on this clone: Its target is not known.

Data came from immunoSEQ multiplex PCR; TCRdb stores just in-frame clones and leaves some out. The sample records about 4,500 clones, over 70% being singletons. The gene calls are TRBV5-5 and TRBJ1-1, with 11 bases that match TRBD1. The sequencing here drew on PBMCs, taken 300 to 330 days after allogeneic stem cell transplant with calcineurin inhibitor and methotrexate. The receptor comes from a female patient in her fifties who received an allogeneic stem cell transplant from an unrelated donor, was CMV-positive, and had acute and chronic GVHD. Some of these T cells may belong to the graft donor. CDR3 amino acids: CASHPPGTGGSEAFF. As DNA, the CDR3 is TGTGCCAGCCACCCCCCGGGGACAGGGGGGTCTGAAGCTTTCTTT.